These 23 T cell receptor beta chains came from one sample sequenced in a study of preoperative IRX-2 immunotherapy in early breast cancer. TCRdb's copy holds only in-frame clones and misses some; the assay was immunoSEQ multiplex PCR. The repertoire holds tens of thousands of clones, with 82% as singletons. As for treatment: preoperative locoregional IRX-2 cytokine immunotherapy. This specimen was acquired from a patient treated with IRX-2 immunotherapy. The receptors originated from a human donor with breast cancer.

The rearrangement uses TRBV11-3 and TRBJ1-1; the match to TRBD1 covers 9 bases. CDR3 size: 16 residues. V lost 5 bases, J lost 4 bases, and 11 bases stayed unmatched. Germline CDR1 SGHNT, CDR2 YENEEA. The CDR3 nucleotides read TGTGCCAGCAGCCCGCGAACGGGACAGGGAGGCACTGAAGCTTTCTTT. Residues: CASSPRTGQGGTEAFF.

The V and J genes are TRBV1 and TRBJ1-2. TRBV1 is marked as a pseudogene. The CDR3 runs to 14 residues. CDR3: CASSQDSIGNGYTF. CDR3 nucleotide sequence: TGCGCCAGCAGCCAAGATTCGATAGGGAATGGCTACACCTTC.

The CDR3 nucleotides are TGCGCCAGCAGCCAACAATTGCCAGATACGCAGTATTTT. Translating gives CASSQQLPDTQYF. This chain links TRBV1 with TRBJ2-3. TRBV1 counts as a pseudogene. This CDR3 contains 13 residues.

This clone was observed a few times. This sequence joins TRBV6-8 and TRBJ1-6, with D possibly TRBD1 on 5 matching bases. V was trimmed by 5 bases and J by 0 bases, leaving 8 bases between them. The CDR3 covers 15 residues. Germline V lookup: CDR1 MNHGY, CDR2 SAAAGT. CDR3 coding DNA: TGTGCCAGCAGTGGAGGGACCTCCTATAATTCACCCCTCCACTTT. Its translation is CASSGGTSYNSPLHF.

The V and J genes are TRBV11-3 and TRBJ1-1; D possibly corresponds to TRBD1 (6 bases). Trimming took 4 bases from V and 7 from J, leaving 22 bases between them. This CDR3 region has 16 residues. Germline loops: CDR1 SGHNT, CDR2 YENEEA. CDR3 sequence: CASSSANRELKVEAFF. For the CDR3, the DNA is TGTGCCAGCAGCTCGGCCAACAGGGAATTGAAAGTTGAAGCTTTCTTT.

This CDR3 reads CASSEGPGCEQYF. The CDR3 DNA sequence: TGTGCCAGCAGTGAAGGGCCGGGCTGCGAGCAGTACTTC. The chain carries TRBV6-7 and TRBJ2-7; D is ambiguous. TRBV6-7 belongs to the ORF category, with a function that is uncertain. Trimming pared 5 bases from V and 6 bases from J, leaving 14 bases between. The length of the CDR3 is 13 residues.

Notes on this clone: One end of the junction is discordant with germline, which a read error may explain. This chain connects TRBV6-4 to TRBJ1-3; D is possibly TRBD1 (5 bases). Germline V gene data show CDR1 as MRHNA and CDR2 as SNTAGT. The CDR3 has 16 amino acids. CDR3 amino acids: CAISESDTSSGNTIYF. The CDR3 coding sequence is TGTGCCATCAGTGAGTCGGACACGAGCTCTGGAAACACCATATATTTT.

The V call is TRBV19, the J call TRBJ1-4; 8 bases match TRBD1. The CDR3 is 12 amino acids. Looked up from germline, CDR1 is LNHDA and CDR2 is SQIVND (reference sequence). Trimming at V came to 5 bases and at J to 13 bases, leaving 6 bases not matched to a gene. The CDR3 nucleotides are TGTGCCAGTAGTGTCGACAGGGGAGGACTGTTTTTT. This encodes CASSVDRGGLFF.

The V and J genes are TRBV28 and TRBJ2-7; D is tentatively TRBD1 or TRBD2 (5 bases each). V shed 5 bases and J shed 4 bases, with 21 bases lying between them. Looked up from germline, CDR1 is MDHEN and CDR2 is SYDVKM. The CDR3 spans 16 residues. The CDR3 DNA reads as TGTGCCAGCAGTAAAGGGACCGAACCCTTTTTTTACGAGCAGTACTTC. This gives the protein CASSKGTEPFFYEQYF.

The rearrangement uses TRBV5-1 and TRBJ2-1; D is ambiguous. The CDR3 contains 16 residues. V shed 0 bases and J shed 0 bases, with 10 bases lying between them. Germline V gene lookup returns CDR1 SGHRS and CDR2 YFSETQ. In DNA, the CDR3 is TGCGCCAGCAGCTTGGTTCGGAGCCTCTCCTACAATGAGCAGTTCTTC. Its translation: CASSLVRSLSYNEQFF.

The chain recombines TRBV6-4 with TRBJ1-5, with unresolved D. V lost 3 bases to trimming and J lost 2 bases, with 5 bases between them. CDR3 length equals 13 residues. Germline V gives CDR1 MRHNA, CDR2 SNTAGT. As DNA, the CDR3 is TGTGCCAGCAGTGAAGACGGCAATCAGCCCCAGCATTTT. Encoded protein: CASSEDGNQPQHF.

The rearrangement joins TRBV1 to TRBJ1-6; TRBD1 was called by the table and not checked on the DNA. TRBV1 is listed as a pseudogene. The CDR3 consists of 15 residues. The CDR3 sequence: CASSQVQGTNSPLHF. CDR3 bases: TGCGCCAGCAGCCAAGTTCAGGGGACTAATTCACCCCTCCACTTT.

This chain connects TRBV18 to TRBJ1-5; no reliable D call. The CDR3 extends over 15 amino acids. Trimming took off 5 bases at V and 6 bases at J, with 17 bases between the two ends. The germline V gene encodes CDR1 KGHSH and CDR2 LQKENI. The CDR3 nucleotides read TGTGCCAGCTCATCCGACCCCGGGAGGGCTCAGCCCCAGCATTTT. Amino acid sequence: CASSSDPGRAQPQHF.

Notes on this clone: The germline gene is not matched at one end of the junction; a read error may be the cause. The chain joins TRBV19 to TRBJ2-4; possibly TRBD1 for D (6 bases). Germline V gene lookup returns CDR1 LNHDA and CDR2 SQIVND (reference sequence). CDR3 length: 15 residues. The DNA of the CDR3 is TGTGCCAGTAGTGAGGCTTCCCACCGGGACATATGGTGGCACTTC. Its protein is CASSEASHRDIWWHF.

The V call is TRBV15, the J call TRBJ2-1, with TRBD2 as a possible D gene (6 bases). Trimming took 0 bases from V and 3 from J, leaving 15 bases between them. Germline V gene lookup returns CDR1 LNHNV and CDR2 YYDKDF (reference sequence). This CDR3 has 17 amino acids. CDR3 sequence: CATSRDRSAGIYNEQFF. The CDR3 DNA reads TGTGCCACCAGCAGAGACAGGAGTGCGGGGATCTACAATGAGCAGTTCTTC.

The V and J genes are TRBV16 and TRBJ1-1; D remains unclear. The CDR3 runs to 14 residues. Germline V gene sequence: CDR1 KGHSY, CDR2 FQNENV. Trimming left V 3 bases short and J 0 bases short, with 8 bases between. Here the CDR3 reads CASSQAGMNTEAFF. DNA of the CDR3: TGTGCCAGCAGCCAGGCCGGGATGAACACTGAAGCTTTCTTT.

The chain uses TRBV30 and TRBJ1-2; no definite D call. Trimming left V 3 bases short and J 0 bases short, with 17 bases between. The CDR3 totals 16 residues. The germline V gene encodes CDR1 GTSNPN and CDR2 SVGIG (reference sequence). DNA for the CDR3: TGTGCCTGGAGGGGTCGGTCTTGGCGAACTAACTATGGCTACACCTTC. Encoded protein: CAWRGRSWRTNYGYTF.

This clone occurred a few times. The genes are TRBV11-3 and TRBJ2-1; weak D call: TRBD2 (6 bases). This CDR3 contains 14 residues. Deletions cut 3 bases from V and 1 base from J, with 7 bases between. Germline CDR1 is SGHNT and CDR2 is YENEEA. The CDR3 is CASSFGGSYNEQFF. Written as DNA, the CDR3 is TGTGCCAGCAGCTTTGGGGGGTCCTACAATGAGCAGTTCTTC.

The J gene is TRBJ2-2, the V gene TRBV14, with TRBD1 matching 8 bases. Trimming removed 6 bases from V and 3 bases from J; junction bases left unmatched: 3. The CDR3 totals 14 residues. Per the germline V gene, CDR1 is SGHDN and CDR2 is FVKESK. The CDR3, as DNA: TGTGCCAGCAGGAAGGACAGGGACACCGGGGAGCTGTTTTTT. It yields the protein CASRKDRDTGELFF.

V usage is TRBV5-1 and J usage is TRBJ1-4; perhaps TRBD1 as D (5 bases). The CDR3 covers 15 residues. The V end lost 0 bases, the J end lost 6 bases, and 12 bases lay between the germline ends. CDR1 and CDR2 from the germline V gene are SGHRS and YFSETQ. The CDR3 spells CASSLAGQGDEKLFF. CDR3 in DNA: TGCGCCAGCAGCTTGGCCGGGCAGGGCGATGAAAAACTGTTTTTT.

Worth noting for this clone: One end of the junction fails to match germline, which may point to a read error. V is TRBV6-8 and J is TRBJ2-7; D is perhaps TRBD1 (6 bases). The germline gives CDR1 MNHGY, CDR2 SAAAGT. The CDR3 totals 16 residues. The CDR3 nucleotides are TGTGCCATCAGTGGGGTACAGGGCGGTGCGGCATACGAGCAGTACTTC. Translation: CAISGVQGGAAYEQYF.

The table lists this clone with a count of one. The chain recombines TRBV28 with TRBJ2-6; 7 bases line up with TRBD1. Germline CDR1 is MDHEN and CDR2 is SYDVKM. The CDR3 sequence is 15 residues long. Trimming removed 5 bases from V and 2 bases from J; junction bases left unmatched: 3. The CDR3 sequence is CASSQGTAGANVLTF. CDR3 DNA: TGTGCCAGCAGTCAAGGGACAGCTGGGGCCAACGTCCTGACTTTC.

The CDR3 sequence is CASSVQASSGNTIYF. CDR3 sequence (DNA): TGTGCCAGCAGCGTTCAGGCTTCGTCTGGAAACACCATATATTTT. The genes are TRBV7-6 and TRBJ1-3; D uncertain. The CDR3 sequence is 15 residues long. V was pared by 5 bases and J by 1 base, with 12 bases between. Germline V gene sequence: CDR1 SGHVS, CDR2 FNYEAQ.